This is a list of T cell receptor beta chains from one sample in a study of post-analysis software for immune sequencing data. TCRdb re-analysed the PCR reads in MiXCR, keeping a single row per CDR3 protein. The sample includes hundreds of thousands of distinct CDR3 sequences, 53% of them seen just once. Sequencing input: blood. These receptors originate from a girl aged 10-17 years with multiple sclerosis. The CDR3 runs from the conserved cysteine through the conserved F or W. D genes are given only for firm matches. Size is omitted from some rows. Given values are once, few, many or a class for expanded clones.

V gene: TRBV13
clone size: few
J gene: TRBJ2-7
D gene: .
CDR3 DNA: TGTGCCAGCAGCTTAGGCCCCGCAGGGGGGGACTACGAGCAGTACTTC
CDR3 protein: CASSLGPAGGDYEQYF

V gene: TRBV18
clone size: .
J gene: TRBJ2-7
D gene: .
CDR3 DNA: TGTGCCAGCTCACGTCCAGGGGCTGGATCCTACGAGCAGTACTTC
CDR3 protein: CASSRPGAGSYEQYF

V gene: TRBV10-3
clone size: .
J gene: TRBJ2-5
D gene: .
CDR3 DNA: TGTGCCATCAGCCGAACCGGGACCAAAGAGACCCAGTACTTC
CDR3 protein: CAISRTGTKETQYF

V gene: TRBV7-9
clone size: .
J gene: TRBJ2-1
D gene: .
CDR3 DNA: TGTGCCAGCAGCTTGGCCGGGACACAATACAATGAGCAGTTCTTC
CDR3 protein: CASSLAGTQYNEQFF

V gene: TRBV29-1
clone size: .
J gene: TRBJ1-2
D gene: .
CDR3 DNA: TGCAGCGTAGATTCCGGGAGCTACTATGGCTACACCTTC
CDR3 protein: CSVDSGSYYGYTF

V gene: TRBV12-5
clone size: .
J gene: TRBJ2-7
D gene: .
CDR3 DNA: TGTGCTAGTGCCGCTCTACCAGCCACCTACGAGCAGTACTTC
CDR3 protein: CASAALPATYEQYF

V gene: TRBV20-1
clone size: .
J gene: TRBJ2-2
D gene: TRBD1
CDR3 DNA: TGCAGTGCCCGGGACAGGGTCGTGGGCGGGGAGCTGTTTTTT
CDR3 protein: CSARDRVVGGELFF

V gene: TRBV6-6
clone size: .
J gene: TRBJ1-1
D gene: .
CDR3 DNA: TGTGCCAGCAGTTACTCGCCAGGGTTGGCTGAAGCTTTCTTT
CDR3 protein: CASSYSPGLAEAFF

V gene: TRBV7-2
clone size: few
J gene: TRBJ1-5
D gene: .
CDR3 DNA: TGTGCCAGTCAAGTGACAGTAAGGAATCAGCCCCAGCATTTT
CDR3 protein: CASQVTVRNQPQHF

V gene: TRBV10-3
clone size: .
J gene: TRBJ1-2
D gene: TRBD1
CDR3 DNA: TGTGCCATACAGGGACAGGGGGCGGACGGCTACACCTTC
CDR3 protein: CAIQGQGADGYTF

V gene: TRBV6-1
clone size: .
J gene: TRBJ1-5
D gene: TRBD1
CDR3 DNA: TGTGCCAGCAGTAGGGGGTCCGGGACAGGGCCGACCCAGCCCCAGCATTTT
CDR3 protein: CASSRGSGTGPTQPQHF

V gene: TRBV2
clone size: .
J gene: TRBJ2-7
D gene: TRBD1
CDR3 DNA: TGTGCCAGCAGTTGGACAGGGATCACCTACGAGCAGTACTTC
CDR3 protein: CASSWTGITYEQYF

V gene: TRBV20-1
clone size: few
J gene: TRBJ2-1
D gene: TRBD2
CDR3 DNA: TGCAGTGCTAGATCTAGCGGGAGGGCCAACAATGAGCAGTTCTTC
CDR3 protein: CSARSSGRANNEQFF

V gene: TRBV27
clone size: .
J gene: TRBJ1-2
D gene: .
CDR3 DNA: TGTGCCAGCATCTTACAGGTCTACTATGGCTACACCTTC
CDR3 protein: CASILQVYYGYTF

V gene: TRBV29-1
clone size: once
J gene: TRBJ2-7
D gene: .
CDR3 DNA: TGCAGCGCTGCCCGCGGTTTTTCCTACGAGCAGTACTTC
CDR3 protein: CSAARGFSYEQYF

V gene: TRBV4-1
clone size: once
J gene: TRBJ1-5
D gene: .
CDR3 DNA: TGCGCCAGCAGCCAAGATGACAGCAATCAGCCCCAGCATTTT
CDR3 protein: CASSQDDSNQPQHF

V gene: TRBV6-5
clone size: .
J gene: TRBJ1-1
D gene: .
CDR3 DNA: TGTGCCAGCAAAAAAGTCGGGTGGCCTGAAGCTTTCTTT
CDR3 protein: CASKKVGWPEAFF

V gene: TRBV20-1
clone size: .
J gene: TRBJ2-1
D gene: TRBD1
CDR3 DNA: TGCAGTGCTAGAGATTTTCGGCAGGGGGTGGTGCAGTTCTTC
CDR3 protein: CSARDFRQGVVQFF

V gene: TRBV10-2
clone size: .
J gene: TRBJ2-7
D gene: TRBD2
CDR3 DNA: TGCGCCAGCAGTGACCCCCTAGCGGGAGAGGGCGAGCAGTACTTC
CDR3 protein: CASSDPLAGEGEQYF

V gene: TRBV29-1
clone size: few
J gene: TRBJ2-7
D gene: TRBD1
CDR3 DNA: TGCAGCGTTTCGAACCCGAGGACAGGGCACCCCGAGCAGTACTTC
CDR3 protein: CSVSNPRTGHPEQYF

V gene: TRBV6-5
clone size: few
J gene: TRBJ2-7
D gene: TRBD1
CDR3 DNA: TGTGCCAGCACTCCCGGGACAGGTTACGAGCAGTACTTC
CDR3 protein: CASTPGTGYEQYF

V gene: TRBV18
clone size: .
J gene: TRBJ2-6
D gene: .
CDR3 DNA: TGTGCCAGCTCACCACTAGTGAAGAGCTCTGGGGCCAACGTCCTGACTTTC
CDR3 protein: CASSPLVKSSGANVLTF

V gene: TRBV12-3/TRBV12-4
clone size: few
J gene: TRBJ2-7
D gene: .
CDR3 DNA: TGTGCCAGCAGTTTAGCTCCCGGGACCTGGGCCACCCAAACCCACGAGCAGTACTTC
CDR3 protein: CASSLAPGTWATQTHEQYF

V gene: TRBV6-5
clone size: .
J gene: TRBJ2-4
D gene: .
CDR3 DNA: TGTGCCAGCACCCCGGGGAGGGGGGAAAACATTCAGTACTTC
CDR3 protein: CASTPGRGENIQYF

V gene: TRBV7-8
clone size: once
J gene: TRBJ1-5
D gene: .
CDR3 DNA: TGTGCCAGCAGCTTTCAGGGGACAAATCAGCCCCAGCATTTT
CDR3 protein: CASSFQGTNQPQHF

V gene: TRBV11-2
clone size: many
J gene: TRBJ2-5
D gene: .
CDR3 DNA: TGTGCCAGCAGCTTAGTGATGGAAGGGACCCAGTACTTC
CDR3 protein: CASSLVMEGTQYF

V gene: TRBV2
clone size: few
J gene: TRBJ2-7
D gene: .
CDR3 DNA: TGTGCCAGCAGTGAAATCTACGAGCAGTACTTC
CDR3 protein: CASSEIYEQYF

V gene: TRBV6-2/TRBV6-3
clone size: few
J gene: TRBJ1-5
D gene: TRBD1
CDR3 DNA: TGTGCCAGCAGTAAAGGACAGGGGAGGGGTGGCAATCAGCCCCAGCATTTT
CDR3 protein: CASSKGQGRGGNQPQHF

V gene: TRBV20-1
clone size: .
J gene: TRBJ1-5
D gene: .
CDR3 DNA: TGCAGTGCCACCCCCAGGGTCAATCAGCCCCAGCATTTT
CDR3 protein: CSATPRVNQPQHF

V gene: TRBV20-1
clone size: few
J gene: TRBJ1-2
D gene: TRBD1
CDR3 DNA: TGCAGTGCTCCCCGGACAGGGTCGGGGTGGGGCTACACCTTC
CDR3 protein: CSAPRTGSGWGYTF

V gene: TRBV5-1
clone size: .
J gene: TRBJ2-7
D gene: .
CDR3 DNA: TGCGCCAGCAGCTTGGAGCCGCACTCCTACGAGCAGTACTTC
CDR3 protein: CASSLEPHSYEQYF

V gene: TRBV29-1
clone size: few
J gene: TRBJ2-6
D gene: .
CDR3 DNA: TGCAGCGTTGATCCAGGGCAAGGGGCCAACGTCCTGACTTTC
CDR3 protein: CSVDPGQGANVLTF

V gene: TRBV7-9
clone size: .
J gene: TRBJ2-3
D gene: .
CDR3 DNA: TGTGCCAGCAGCTTTAGCACCTCGGGGCGCCGAAGCACAGATACGCAGTATTTT
CDR3 protein: CASSFSTSGRRSTDTQYF

V gene: TRBV20-1
clone size: .
J gene: TRBJ1-1
D gene: TRBD1
CDR3 DNA: TGCAGTGCTTTCGGGGACAGGGTTTCTTTCTTT
CDR3 protein: CSAFGDRVSFF

V gene: TRBV5-1
clone size: .
J gene: TRBJ1-1
D gene: .
CDR3 DNA: TGCGCCAGCAGCCAACCCCTACGGGATCGATCCACTGAAGCTTTCTTT
CDR3 protein: CASSQPLRDRSTEAFF

V gene: TRBV20-1
clone size: .
J gene: TRBJ2-7
D gene: TRBD1
CDR3 DNA: TGCAGTGCTCCTTCAGGGGGGACAGGGCATCTCAACGAGCAGTACTTC
CDR3 protein: CSAPSGGTGHLNEQYF

V gene: TRBV7-3
clone size: .
J gene: TRBJ2-3
D gene: TRBD1
CDR3 DNA: TGTGCCAGCAGCTTCGTCCAGGGGGCGCCCACAGATACGCAGTATTTT
CDR3 protein: CASSFVQGAPTDTQYF

V gene: TRBV19
clone size: .
J gene: TRBJ2-5
D gene: TRBD1
CDR3 DNA: TGCGCCAGTAGTATAGGGACAGGGAGTGGAGAGCAGTACTTC
CDR3 protein: CASSIGTGSGEQYF

V gene: TRBV12-3/TRBV12-4
clone size: .
J gene: TRBJ2-3
D gene: TRBD1
CDR3 DNA: TGTGCCAGCAGTTTGACAGGGGGCGAGGGAGATACGCAGTATTTT
CDR3 protein: CASSLTGGEGDTQYF

V gene: TRBV9
clone size: once
J gene: TRBJ2-7
D gene: TRBD2
CDR3 DNA: TGTGCCAGCAGCGTACTAGGGACTAGCGGGACCTACGAGCAGTACTTC
CDR3 protein: CASSVLGTSGTYEQYF

V gene: TRBV15
clone size: .
J gene: TRBJ2-5
D gene: TRBD1
CDR3 DNA: TGTGCCACCAGCAGAGGAACAGGGGGCTTAGAGACCCAGTACTTC
CDR3 protein: CATSRGTGGLETQYF

V gene: TRBV20-1
clone size: .
J gene: TRBJ1-2
D gene: .
CDR3 DNA: TGCAGTGCTAGAGATGACAGTAACTATGGCTACACCTTC
CDR3 protein: CSARDDSNYGYTF

V gene: TRBV6-6
clone size: few
J gene: TRBJ2-7
D gene: .
CDR3 DNA: TGTGTCAGCAGTCTCGACAGGTACCCAGACAGCTACGAGCAGTACTTC
CDR3 protein: CVSSLDRYPDSYEQYF

V gene: TRBV6-1
clone size: many
J gene: TRBJ2-7
D gene: .
CDR3 DNA: TGTGCCAGCAGTGCCACCTCCTACGAGCAGTACTTC
CDR3 protein: CASSATSYEQYF

V gene: TRBV7-8
clone size: .
J gene: TRBJ2-7
D gene: TRBD2
CDR3 DNA: TGTGCCAGCACCGAGACTAGCGGGACGCGCGAGCAGTACTTC
CDR3 protein: CASTETSGTREQYF

V gene: TRBV29-1
clone size: .
J gene: TRBJ2-3
D gene: TRBD2
CDR3 DNA: TGCAGCGTTGGCCCGGGGACTAGCGGGAAAGATACGCAGTATTTT
CDR3 protein: CSVGPGTSGKDTQYF

V gene: TRBV7-6
clone size: few
J gene: TRBJ2-7
D gene: TRBD1
CDR3 DNA: TGTGCCAGCAGCTTATATACAGGGGTCTACGAGCAGTACTTC
CDR3 protein: CASSLYTGVYEQYF

V gene: TRBV20-1
clone size: .
J gene: TRBJ2-3
D gene: TRBD2
CDR3 DNA: TGCAGCGCTAGATACGGGAGGTTTGGTGCAGATACGCAGTATTTT
CDR3 protein: CSARYGRFGADTQYF

V gene: TRBV29-1
clone size: .
J gene: TRBJ2-1
D gene: .
CDR3 DNA: TGCAGCGTTGTAGGAAGAGCGTATGAGCAGTTCTTC
CDR3 protein: CSVVGRAYEQFF

V gene: TRBV20-1
clone size: .
J gene: TRBJ2-3
D gene: TRBD2
CDR3 DNA: TGCAGTGCCCTAGACGGGGGGGATACGCAGTATTTT
CDR3 protein: CSALDGGDTQYF

V gene: TRBV7-9
clone size: once
J gene: TRBJ1-1
D gene: .
CDR3 DNA: TGTGCCAGCAGCAGGGGGGCTAACACTGAAGCTTTCTTT
CDR3 protein: CASSRGANTEAFF

V gene: TRBV7-9
clone size: .
J gene: TRBJ2-7
D gene: TRBD2
CDR3 DNA: TGTGCCAGCAGCTTAGACCGGGGGGGGACGTACGAGCAGTACTTC
CDR3 protein: CASSLDRGGTYEQYF

V gene: TRBV2
clone size: few
J gene: TRBJ2-1
D gene: .
CDR3 DNA: TGTGCCAGCAGGGGAAGAACGAGGGGGACCTTGAATGAGCAGTTCTTC
CDR3 protein: CASRGRTRGTLNEQFF

V gene: TRBV20-1
clone size: .
J gene: TRBJ2-3
D gene: .
CDR3 DNA: TGCAGTCCGTTCGGACGAAAACCCACAGATACGCAGTATTTT
CDR3 protein: CSPFGRKPTDTQYF

V gene: TRBV29-1
clone size: .
J gene: TRBJ2-1
D gene: .
CDR3 DNA: TGCAGCGTGTACCAGGGTCCAGCATACAATGAGCAGTTCTTC
CDR3 protein: CSVYQGPAYNEQFF

V gene: TRBV27
clone size: .
J gene: TRBJ2-7
D gene: .
CDR3 DNA: TGTGCCAGCAGTTTATCGCCGGGACCCTTCTACGAGCAGTACTTC
CDR3 protein: CASSLSPGPFYEQYF

V gene: TRBV3-1
clone size: .
J gene: TRBJ2-1
D gene: .
CDR3 DNA: TGTGCCAGCAGCCAAGACTGGGCGGGAGAGCAGTTCTTC
CDR3 protein: CASSQDWAGEQFF

V gene: TRBV20-1
clone size: few
J gene: TRBJ2-5
D gene: TRBD2
CDR3 DNA: TGCAGTGCTAGACCCGGGACTAGCAGCGTAGAGACCCAGTACTTC
CDR3 protein: CSARPGTSSVETQYF

V gene: TRBV10-3
clone size: .
J gene: TRBJ2-5
D gene: TRBD2
CDR3 DNA: TGTGCCATCAGTGAGTCAGGCGGTCTAGCGGGACAAGAGACCCAGTACTTC
CDR3 protein: CAISESGGLAGQETQYF

V gene: TRBV20-1
clone size: .
J gene: TRBJ1-5
D gene: .
CDR3 DNA: TGCAGTGCTAGCTCAACAGGGCTTATCGGCAATCAGCCCCAGCATTTT
CDR3 protein: CSASSTGLIGNQPQHF